This T cell receptor beta chain was recovered during a study of cytomegalovirus exposure and HLA in healthy donors. Overall study findings and caveats: A few CMV-associated chains proved CMV antigen-specific in vitro.

In the PCR, 60 Vbeta and 13 Jbeta primers were used. Clones were read by immunoSEQ multiplex PCR, and TCRdb kept only the in-frame ones, dropping some. The repertoire holds 95,000 to 150,000 clones, with 70% to 80% as singletons. About this clone itself: Its antigen is not identified.

The germline CDR1 and CDR2 sequences are SGHVS and FQNEAQ. V was pared by 1 base and J by 6 bases, with 19 bases between. CDR3 size: 16 residues. This chain uses TRBV7-8 with TRBJ2-7; D possibly corresponds to TRBD2 (6 bases). Input material: PBMCs. This TCR derives from a middle-aged woman in good health and CMV-seropositive. The CDR3 loop is CASSLGRGGGSSEQYF. Written as DNA, the CDR3 is TGTGCCAGCAGCTTAGGGAGGGGCGGTGGTTCCAGCGAGCAGTACTTC.